Below are 31 T cell receptor beta chains sequenced from a single sample in a study of control samples from healthy donors and cancer patients. The method was immunoSEQ multiplex PCR; TCRdb's version includes in-frame clones alone and lacks a portion of them. In the table there are some 140,000 clones, more than 85% of which are singletons. The material sequenced was blood. The origin of the receptors is a woman in her twenties or thirties in good health.

The chain is built from TRBV3-1 (or the pseudogene TRBV3-2) and TRBJ2-7; D gene uncertain. Germline V gene lookup returns CDR1 LGHDT and CDR2 YNNKEL (reference sequence). V dropped 1 base and J dropped 5 bases, with 6 bases sitting between them. CDR3 length: 12 residues. CDR3 in DNA: TGTGCCAGCAGCCAAGGTTCCCACGAGCAGTACTTC. It translates to CASSQGSHEQYF.

The chain couples TRBV29-1 to TRBJ2-7; D tentatively fits TRBD1 or TRBD2 (6 bases each). This CDR3 comprises 13 residues. Germline lookup yields CDR1 SQVTM and CDR2 ANQGSEA. V shed 7 bases and J shed 2 bases, with 15 bases lying between them. The CDR3 here is CSGGDNRAYEQYF. CDR3 nucleotide sequence: TGCAGCGGGGGGGACAACCGGGCCTACGAGCAGTACTTC.

This chain connects TRBV9 to TRBJ2-7; 12 bases match TRBD2. Germline V gene data show CDR1 as SGDLS and CDR2 as YYNGEE. The CDR3 extends over 14 amino acids. V was clipped by 2 bases and J by 9 bases; unmatched bases: 6. The CDR3 DNA is TGTGCCAGCAGCGTTGGGACTAGCGGGTCAGGGCAGTACTTC. Protein: CASSVGTSGSGQYF.

The V call is TRBV18, the J call TRBJ2-1, with D tentatively TRBD1 or TRBD2 (5 bases each). CDR1 KGHSH and CDR2 LQKENI come from the germline V gene. V gave up 3 bases and J gave up 2 bases, with 11 bases separating them. The CDR3 sequence is 15 residues long. Here the CDR3 reads CASSPRGVTYNEQFF. The CDR3 nucleotides read TGTGCCAGCTCACCGAGGGGTGTCACCTACAATGAGCAGTTCTTC.

The chain has TRBV23-1 and TRBJ1-5; D is unresolved. TRBV23-1 is an ORF, with its function uncertain. The CDR3 runs to 17 residues. Trimming removed 0 bases from V and 1 base from J, with 13 bases in between. CDR3 sequence reads: CASSQSGEPPSNQPQHF. For the CDR3, the DNA is TGCGCCAGCAGTCAATCTGGGGAACCCCCCAGCAATCAGCCCCAGCATTTT.

J is TRBJ2-2 and V is TRBV15; maybe TRBD2 (5 bases). The CDR3 has 15 residues. Trimming removed 4 bases at V and 0 bases at J, with 9 bases between. Germline assignment: CDR1 LNHNV and CDR2 YYDKDF (reference sequence). Written as DNA, the CDR3 is TGTGCCACCAGCAACGGAGGACCGAACACCGGGGAGCTGTTTTTT. It translates to CATSNGGPNTGELFF.

The chain couples TRBV25-1 to TRBJ1-1; D might be TRBD1 (5 bases). The ends were cut back, 5 bases at V and 1 base at J, with 8 bases in the middle. CDR1 is MGHDK, CDR2 SYGVNS, per germline. The CDR3 has 13 residues. The CDR3 nucleotides are TGTGCCAGCAGTCCCCAGGGGAACACTGAAGCTTTCTTT. Amino acid sequence: CASSPQGNTEAFF. Complete variable domain (other parts from reference TRBV25-1 and TRBJ1-1): EADIYQTPRYLVIGTGKKITLECSQTMGHDKMYWYQQDPGMELHLIHYSYGVNSTEKGDLSSESTVSRIRTEHFPLTLESARPSHTSQYLCASSPQGNTEAFFGQGTRLTVV.

The V call is TRBV7-8, the J call TRBJ2-1, with 11 bases lining up with TRBD2. The CDR3 contains 15 residues. With 1 base clipped from V and 7 bases from J, the junction kept 3 bases outside the gene matches. Germline CDR1 reads SGHVS; CDR2 reads FQNEAQ. The CDR3 reads CASSLELAGVNEQFF. The DNA of the CDR3 is TGTGCCAGCAGCTTAGAACTAGCGGGAGTGAATGAGCAGTTCTTC.

This chain uses TRBV7-8 with TRBJ1-5; TRBD1 might be the D (5 bases). The V end lost 1 base, the J end lost 7 bases, and 17 bases lay between the germline ends. The CDR3 consists of 16 residues. CDR1 SGHVS and CDR2 FQNEAQ come from the germline V gene. CDR3 loop: CASSLDALVGGQPQHF. CDR3 nucleotide sequence: TGTGCCAGCAGCTTAGACGCTCTCGTGGGGGGACAGCCCCAGCATTTT. Based on the CDR3 plus reference TRBV7-8 and TRBJ1-5, the full variable domain is GAGVSQSPRYKVAKRGQDVALRCDPISGHVSLFWYQQALGQGPEFLTYFQNEAQLDKSGLPSDRFFAERPEGSVSTLKIQRTQQEDSAVYLCASSLDALVGGQPQHFGDGTRLSIL.

This clone was seen a single time. The chain recombines TRBV20-1 with TRBJ2-7, with D tentatively TRBD1 (5 bases). The V gene lost 5 bases and the J gene lost 3 bases, with 8 bases spanning the gap. Per the germline V gene, CDR1 is DFQATT and CDR2 is SNEGSKA (reference sequence). The CDR3 contains 11 residues. CDR3: CSADSSYEQYF. In DNA form, the CDR3 reads TGCAGTGCTGACAGCAGCTACGAGCAGTACTTC.

The V call is TRBV7-5, the J call TRBJ2-1; the table assigns TRBD2, which was not confirmed against the DNA. TRBV7-5 is given as a pseudogene. This CDR3 contains 17 residues. Here the CDR3 DNA reads TGTGCCAGAAGCTTAGGCAGGCCGGGACTTGTGGGGAATGAGCAGTTCTTC. It is translated as CARSLGRPGLVGNEQFF.

This sequence joins TRBV3-1 (or the pseudogene TRBV3-2) and TRBJ2-5; tentative D call: TRBD1 (6 bases). The CDR3 runs to 14 residues. Germline loops: CDR1 LGHDT, CDR2 YNNKEL (reference sequence). Trimming took 0 bases from V and 3 from J, leaving 8 bases between them. CDR3 protein: CASSQERGKETQYF. The DNA for the CDR3 is TGTGCCAGCAGCCAAGAAAGGGGGAAAGAGACCCAGTACTTC.

The J gene is TRBJ2-1, the V gene TRBV5-6, with 11 positions matching TRBD2. The V and J ends lost 1 base and 7 bases, in that order; junction bases with no gene match: 7. This CDR3 comprises 16 residues. Germline V lookup: CDR1 SGHDT, CDR2 YYEEEE. The CDR3 is CASSLLGLAEQNEQFF. For the CDR3, the DNA is TGTGCCAGCAGCTTGCTGGGACTAGCGGAACAAAATGAGCAGTTCTTC.

This chain links TRBV7-2 with TRBJ2-5; 15 bases fit TRBD2. Germline V gene sequence: CDR1 SGHTA, CDR2 FQGNSA. The CDR3 length is 16 residues. After removal of 5 bases from V and 5 bases from J, the junction contained 6 bases not matched to a gene. In nucleotides, the CDR3 is TGTGCCAGCAGCCTCGGACTAGCGGGAGGGCAGGAGACCCAGTACTTC. It is translated as CASSLGLAGGQETQYF.

The V gene is TRBV7-9, the J gene TRBJ2-7; D remains ambiguous. The CDR3 has 14 amino acids. The V and J ends lost 3 bases and 2 bases respectively, with 11 bases between them. CDR1 and CDR2 from the germline V gene are SEHNR and FQNEAQ (reference sequence). The CDR3 DNA reads as TGTGCCAGCAGCTTTTTGGTAGAGGCCTACGAGCAGTACTTC. The encoded protein is CASSFLVEAYEQYF.

The rearrangement uses TRBV29-1 and TRBJ2-1; D might be TRBD1 (6 bases). The CDR3 covers 13 residues. The germline V gene has CDR1 SQVTM and CDR2 ANQGSEA. Trimming removed 7 bases from V and 7 bases from J, with 17 bases in between. CDR3 in amino acids: CSGSGGGLNEQFF. For the CDR3, the DNA is TGCAGCGGATCTGGGGGCGGGCTAAATGAGCAGTTCTTC.

In its sample, this clone was seen once. The chain links TRBV9 to TRBJ2-1; D gene uncertain. The CDR3 runs to 14 residues. V was pared by 0 bases and J by 5 bases, with 9 bases between. Germline lookup yields CDR1 SGDLS and CDR2 YYNGEE. Here the CDR3 DNA reads TGTGCCAGCAGCGTAGGGGGATCTGACAATGAGCAGTTCTTC. It codes for CASSVGGSDNEQFF.

Only one count was recorded for this clone. The CDR3 sequence is CASSMLREDGYTF. The DNA for the CDR3 is TGTGCCAGTAGTATGCTCAGGGAGGATGGCTACACCTTC. The chain carries TRBV19 and TRBJ1-2, with D perhaps matching TRBD1 (5 bases). The V end lost 3 bases, the J end lost 6 bases, and 11 bases lay between the germline ends. The germline V gene encodes CDR1 LNHDA and CDR2 SQIVND (reference sequence). The CDR3 runs 13 residues.

This clone appeared a single time. This sequence joins TRBV7-8 and TRBJ2-1; 9 bases agree with TRBD2. The V segment lost 6 bases and the J segment 3 bases; nucleotides outside the gene matches: 6. The CDR3 sequence is 15 residues long. Germline loops: CDR1 SGHVS, CDR2 FQNEAQ. Written as DNA, the CDR3 is TGTGCCAGCAGGTCGGCGGGAGGGGACTACAATGAGCAGTTCTTC. It codes for CASRSAGGDYNEQFF.

CDR3 residues: CASTFRGLAEDTQYF. CDR3 DNA: TGTGCCAGCACCTTCCGTGGTCTAGCTGAAGATACGCAGTATTTT. The V and J genes are TRBV28 and TRBJ2-3, with a possible D match to TRBD2 (5 bases). V lost 7 bases and J lost 5, with 19 bases in between. The CDR3 is 15 amino acids. Per germline, CDR1 MDHEN and CDR2 SYDVKM. The variable domain in full, completed from reference TRBV28 and TRBJ2-3, reads DVKVTQSSRYLVKRTGEKVFLECVQDMDHENMFWYRQDPGLGLRLIYFSYDVKMKEKGDIPEGYSVSREKKERFSLILESASTNQTSMYLCASTFRGLAEDTQYFGPGTRLTVL.

The J gene is TRBJ1-5, the V gene TRBV4-1; tentative D call: TRBD1 (5 bases). Between the trimmed V and J ends, which lost 5 bases and 4 bases, there was a span of 24 bases. The CDR3 length is 18 residues. Germline-derived CDR1 and CDR2 are MGHRA and YSYEKL. For the CDR3, the DNA is TGCGCCAGCAGCTTAAAAACGGCAGGGTGGGCCCCAAATCAGCCCCAGCATTTT. Translating it yields CASSLKTAGWAPNQPQHF.

The rearrangement joins TRBV29-1 to TRBJ2-1; 8 nucleotides align to TRBD2. This CDR3 is 13 amino acids long. V gave up 5 bases and J gave up 2 bases; unmatched junction bases: 2. From germline, CDR1 is SQVTM and CDR2 ANQGSEA. DNA for the CDR3: TGCAGCGTTTTAGCGGGGACCTACAATGAGCAGTTCTTC. Its translation: CSVLAGTYNEQFF.

V and J are TRBV30 and TRBJ2-1, with 7 bases identical to TRBD2. With 1 base clipped from V and 9 bases from J, the junction kept 12 bases outside the gene matches. This CDR3 spans 15 amino acids. Germline CDR1 is GTSNPN and CDR2 is SVGIG (reference sequence). The CDR3 sequence is CAWSDLGLVVGEQFF. CDR3 nucleotides: TGTGCCTGGAGTGACCTCGGACTAGTTGTGGGTGAGCAGTTCTTC.

The chain recombines TRBV5-1 with TRBJ2-3; 13 bases line up with TRBD2. Germline-derived CDR1 and CDR2 are SGHRS and YFSETQ. The CDR3 runs to 17 residues. The J segment lost 2 bases and the V segment lost 4 bases, leaving 7 bases of the junction unmatched. The chain's CDR3 is CASSQGTSGALTDTQYF. CDR3 bases: TGCGCCAGCAGCCAAGGGACTAGCGGGGCCCTCACAGATACGCAGTATTTT.

The chain uses TRBV5-1 and TRBJ2-1; D not certain. This CDR3 spans 16 amino acids. Germline V gene sequence: CDR1 SGHRS, CDR2 YFSETQ. V was shortened by 4 bases and J by 1 base, with 15 bases between the two germline ends. This chain's CDR3 is CASSQDGLGSYNEQFF. CDR3 in DNA: TGCGCCAGCAGCCAGGATGGCCTAGGGTCCTACAATGAGCAGTTCTTC.

This clone was seen a few times. This chain joins TRBV12-5 and TRBJ1-2; D is undetermined. The CDR3 is 12 residues long. The ends were cut back, 7 bases at V and 5 bases at J, with 11 bases in the middle. In germline, CDR1 is LGHNT, CDR2 FRNRAP. CDR3 residues: CASAPDGYGYTF. Written as DNA, the CDR3 is TGTGCTAGTGCCCCTGATGGGTATGGCTACACCTTC.

V is TRBV28 and J is TRBJ1-6, with 8 bases that match TRBD1. CDR1 is MDHEN and CDR2 is SYDVKM in the germline V gene. This CDR3 has 18 residues. Trimming at V came to 5 bases and at J to 0 bases, leaving 9 bases not matched to a gene. CDR3 region: CASSPRTGHSSYNSPLHF. The CDR3 DNA is TGTGCCAGCAGTCCCCGGACAGGGCACAGCTCCTATAATTCACCCCTCCACTTT.

J is TRBJ2-3 and V is TRBV19; D not certain. Per germline, CDR1 LNHDA and CDR2 SQIVND (reference sequence). V was clipped by 8 bases and J by 1 base, with 4 bases between them. This CDR3 is built from 11 residues. The CDR3 DNA is TGTGCCAGTCAGCGCACAGATACGCAGTATTTT. It encodes CASQRTDTQYF.

The rearrangement joins TRBV3-1 (or the pseudogene TRBV3-2) to TRBJ1-1; D is undetermined. V was trimmed by 2 bases and J by 5 bases, leaving 3 bases between them. Germline CDR1 LGHDT, CDR2 YNNKEL (reference sequence). CDR3 size: 11 residues. CDR3 region: CASSQRTEAFF. CDR3 DNA sequence: TGTGCCAGCAGCCAACGAACTGAAGCTTTCTTT.

V gene TRBV7-3 combines with J gene TRBJ2-1, with D maybe TRBD1 (5 bases). V was shortened by 0 bases and J by 0 bases, with 6 bases between the two germline ends. The CDR3 has 15 amino acids. Germline V gives CDR1 SGHTA, CDR2 FQGTGA. CDR3 residues: CASSLTGASYNEQFF. CDR3 in DNA: TGTGCCAGCAGCTTAACAGGGGCCTCCTACAATGAGCAGTTCTTC. The whole variable domain, filled in from reference TRBV7-3 and TRBJ2-1, reads GAGVSQTPSNKVTEKGKYVELRCDPISGHTALYWYRQSLGQGPEFLIYFQGTGAADDSGLPNDRFFAVRPEGSVSTLKIQRTERGDSAVYLCASSLTGASYNEQFFGPGTRLTVL.

J is TRBJ2-5 and V is TRBV7-9; TRBD2 aligns across 7 bases. The V and J ends lost 2 bases and 1 base, in that order; junction bases with no gene match: 7. This CDR3 is built from 16 residues. Germline V gene sequence: CDR1 SEHNR, CDR2 FQNEAQ (reference sequence). CDR3 residues: CASSLTLARTQETQYF. The CDR3 bases are TGTGCCAGCAGCTTAACACTAGCGAGGACCCAAGAGACCCAGTACTTC.